This TCR beta chain was recorded in a study of neurological immune-mediated disorders. CDR3 length equals 14 residues. With 2 bases removed from V and 2 bases from J, the gap between germline ends came to 9 bases. CDR1 is LGHDT, CDR2 YNNKEL, per germline (reference sequence). This clonotype was seen at least ten times. What it binds is unknown. Overall study results and limits: Phylogenetic grouping assigned the repertoires of 18 of 34 multiple sclerosis patients to one related-CDR3 cluster, which constitutes a possible signature.

TCRdb called the 5' RACE reads again in MiXCR, with one record for every CDR3 protein. The sample carries about 92,000 distinct CDR3 sequences, around 3.4% recorded once. Source material was 2 million unsorted PBMCs, stored at -80 °C in RNAlater. The origin of this receptor is a woman in her forties or fifties with multiple sclerosis. The rearrangement joins TRBV3-1 to TRBJ1-2; tentative D call: TRBD1 (6 bases). Source material: PBMCs. CDR3 sequence reads: CASSQLTGNYGYTF. CDR3 DNA: TGTGCCAGCAGCCAACTGACAGGAAACTATGGCTACACCTTC.